These 14 T cell receptor beta chains were all obtained from the same sample, sequenced in a study of a mutant IDH1 vaccine in newly diagnosed glioma. Time point defined: week 5, during vaccination. Vaccine doses each comprised 300 ug of mutant IDH1 20-mer peptide, with topical imiquimod. The antigens these receptors bind are not known. TCRdb keeps only in-frame clones here, not all; method: immunoSEQ multiplex PCR. This sample yields 45,000 to 60,000 clones, of which around 80% are seen a single time; 5.2% belongs to the top ten. This material consisted of PBMCs, taken from a glioma patient whose treatment included an IDH1 peptide vaccine. These receptors were obtained from a man over 45 with glioma.

The V and J genes are TRBV10-1 and TRBJ2-1; TRBD1 or TRBD2 may be the D gene (5 bases each). This CDR3 comprises 16 residues. Per germline, CDR1 WNHNN and CDR2 SYGVQD (reference sequence). V was pared by 4 bases and J by 0 bases, with 13 bases between. CDR3 loop: CASSGAGASSYNEQFF. The DNA of the CDR3 is TGCGCCAGCAGTGGGGCCGGGGCGAGCTCCTACAATGAGCAGTTCTTC.

This clone has just one count. V usage is TRBV19 and J usage is TRBJ1-1; no clear D gene. Germline values: CDR1 LNHDA, CDR2 SQIVND (reference sequence). V lost 3 bases, J lost 1 base, and 6 bases lay in between. The CDR3 spans 13 residues. CDR3 residues: CASSMGANTEAFF. Written as DNA, the CDR3 is TGTGCCAGTAGTATGGGAGCGAACACTGAAGCTTTCTTT.

The genes are TRBV28 and TRBJ1-4, with D perhaps matching TRBD1 (5 bases). This CDR3 comprises 17 residues. Germline V CDR1 and CDR2: MDHEN, SYDVKM. V lost 6 bases to trimming and J lost 8 bases, with 25 bases between them. This CDR3 reads CASRLPGLLRVGEKLFF. CDR3 DNA: TGTGCCAGCAGGCTACCGGGACTCCTAAGGGTGGGCGAAAAACTGTTTTTT.

V and J are TRBV7-8 and TRBJ2-1; maybe TRBD2 (6 bases). From germline, CDR1 is SGHVS and CDR2 FQNEAQ. The V and J ends lost 5 bases and 7 bases respectively, with 12 bases between them. CDR3 size: 13 residues. In DNA form, the CDR3 reads TGTGCCAGCAGCCCCCTTCGGGGGAATGAGCAGTTCTTC. It is translated as CASSPLRGNEQFF.

The chain joins TRBV27 to TRBJ1-2; 7 bases fit TRBD1. This CDR3 contains 16 residues. Germline-derived CDR1 and CDR2 are MNHEY and SMNVEV (reference sequence). The junction had 17 bases not matched to a gene; V was cut back by 6 bases and J by 7 bases. CDR3 sequence reads: CASSLKPDRALLGYTF. The CDR3, as DNA: TGTGCCAGCAGCCTAAAACCCGACAGGGCCCTACTTGGCTACACCTTC.

In its sample, this clone was seen once. This chain connects TRBV5-5 to TRBJ1-1; possible D gene TRBD1, 5 bases. This CDR3 contains 16 residues. Germline V CDR1 and CDR2: SGHKS, YYEKEE (reference sequence). V lost 4 bases to trimming and J lost 6 bases, with 22 bases between them. Here the CDR3 DNA reads TGTGCCAGCAGCGCCCGGTCATCGGTGGGGGAAGCTGAAGCTTTCTTT. It encodes CASSARSSVGEAEAFF. Combining the CDR3 with reference TRBV5-5 and TRBJ1-1 gives the whole variable domain DAGVTQSPTHLIKTRGQQVTLRCSPISGHKSVSWYQQVLGQGPQFIFQYYEKEERGRGNFPDRFSARQFPNYSSELNVNALLLGDSALYLCASSARSSVGEAEAFFGQGTRLTVV.

A note on this clone: Germline and junction disagree at one end, which may indicate a read error. The chain joins TRBV5-5 to TRBJ2-7; D is perhaps TRBD1 (6 bases). This CDR3 spans 13 amino acids. Germline lookup yields CDR1 SGHKS and CDR2 YYEKEE (reference sequence). CDR3 bases: TGTGCCAGCAGCTTGGGGCCAGGGACAAGGGCCCCCTTC. Translating it yields CASSLGPGTRAPF. Filled out from reference TRBV5-5 and TRBJ2-7, the complete variable domain reads DAGVTQSPTHLIKTRGQQVTLRCSPISGHKSVSWYQQVLGQGPQFIFQYYEKEERGRGNFPDRFSARQFPNYSSELNVNALLLGDSALYLCASSLGPGTRAPFGPGTRLTVT.

The gene calls are TRBV13 and TRBJ2-7; D is possibly TRBD2 (5 bases). Trimming pared 4 bases from V and 0 bases from J, leaving 7 bases between. The CDR3 totals 13 residues. Germline CDR1 is PRHDT and CDR2 is FYEKMQ (reference sequence). The CDR3: CASSSGNSYEQYF. CDR3 DNA sequence: TGTGCCAGCAGCTCGGGGAACTCCTACGAGCAGTACTTC.

This sequence joins TRBV7-2 and TRBJ2-7; D gene unclear. Germline CDR1 and CDR2: SGHTA and FQGNSA. Trimming removed 8 bases from V and 2 bases from J, with 10 bases in between. This CDR3 spans 12 amino acids. CDR3 sequence: CASHGLTYEQYF. CDR3 DNA sequence: TGTGCCAGCCACGGGCTTACCTACGAGCAGTACTTC.

The chain is built from TRBV7-6 and TRBJ2-5; 9 positions match TRBD2. J was trimmed by 1 base and V by 2 bases; bases with no gene match: 5. Germline V gene sequence: CDR1 SGHVS, CDR2 FNYEAQ. The CDR3 totals 16 residues. CDR3 region: CASSLSSTSGQETQYF. In DNA, the CDR3 is TGTGCCAGCAGCTTATCCTCGACTAGCGGCCAAGAGACCCAGTACTTC.

This clone has just one count. The CDR3 sequence is CASSLRESYEQYF. CDR3 nucleotide sequence: TGTGCCAGCAGTTTGAGGGAGTCCTACGAGCAGTACTTC. V is TRBV6-5 and J is TRBJ2-7; the D gene is possibly TRBD2 (5 bases). Germline V gene lookup returns CDR1 MNHEY and CDR2 SVGAGI. The V gene lost 4 bases and the J gene lost 1 base, with 8 bases spanning the gap. The CDR3 covers 13 residues.

The CDR3 nucleotides read TGTGCCAGCAGACCCACAGGGATCTATGGCTACACCTTC. Protein: CASRPTGIYGYTF. This sequence joins TRBV7-9 and TRBJ1-2, with a possible D match to TRBD1 (6 bases). The V gene lost 6 bases and the J gene lost 4 bases, with 12 bases spanning the gap. Germline lookup yields CDR1 SEHNR and CDR2 FQNEAQ (reference sequence). The CDR3 runs to 13 residues.

The genes are TRBV6-5 and TRBJ2-1; 10 bases are shared with TRBD1. Germline lookup yields CDR1 MNHEY and CDR2 SVGAGI. This CDR3 contains 14 residues. The junction had 4 bases not matched to a gene; V was cut back by 6 bases and J by 5 bases. CDR3 sequence reads: CASSRGTGDNEQFF. The CDR3, as DNA: TGTGCCAGCAGCAGGGGGACAGGGGACAATGAGCAGTTCTTC.

This clone was recorded a few times. V is TRBV29-1 and J is TRBJ2-1; no reliable D call. The length of the CDR3 is 11 residues. V dropped 5 bases and J dropped 6 bases, with 8 bases sitting between them. CDR1 and CDR2 (germline): SQVTM, ANQGSEA. This CDR3 reads CSVSSVNEQFF. CDR3 DNA: TGCAGCGTTAGCTCTGTCAATGAGCAGTTCTTC.